This TCR beta chain derives from a study of blood T cell repertoires in COVID-19. Turning to the study itself: The origin of the acute and convalescent COVID-19 samples was the United States, Italy and Spain.

The CDR3 contains 17 residues. The V and J ends lost 4 bases and 4 bases respectively, with 22 bases between them. Germline-derived CDR1 and CDR2 are LGHDT and YNNKEL (reference sequence). In the authors' workflow: Amplification with reference gene primers provided the estimates of nucleated cell counts. The protocol was immunoSEQ multiplex PCR, while the TCRdb copy is restricted to in-frame clones and leaves out a portion. That table furnishes V, J and clone size, whereas the DNA furnished D and trimming. The sample has 90,000 to 130,000 clones; approximately 68% are singletons. The sequenced material came from peripheral blood. This TCR was sampled from a woman aged 60-70 years with acute or convalescent COVID-19. The chain carries TRBV3-1 (or the pseudogene TRBV3-2) and TRBJ1-1, with a possible D match to TRBD1 (6 bases). The CDR3 here is CASSPSRGGVFGTEAFF. For the CDR3, the DNA is TGTGCCAGCAGCCCCTCTCGGGGGGGCGTTTTCGGCACTGAAGCTTTCTTT.